This entry lists 2 T cell receptor beta chains sequenced from one sample in a study of shared clonotypes between healthy human individuals. Profiled with immunoSEQ multiplex PCR; TCRdb holds only in-frame clones, not every one. The top ten clones hold over 1.3% of a sample with about 1 million clones, roughly 75% of them seen once. The sample consisted of memory CD4+ T cells sorted from blood. Noted subset: CD45RA-negative fraction. The origin of the receptors is a young man in good health.

As concerns this clone: Other DNA sequences in the sample encode the same CDR3. The chain has TRBV18 and TRBJ2-3; no firm D call. Per germline, CDR1 KGHSH and CDR2 LQKENI. V lost 3 bases and J lost 3, with 4 bases in between. The CDR3 spans 12 residues. In nucleotides, the CDR3 is TGTGCCAGCTCACCGCGGACAGATACGCAGTATTTT. Its translation: CASSPRTDTQYF.

A word on this clone: Other DNA sequences of this sample code for an identical CDR3. The chain has TRBV30 and TRBJ2-7, with TRBD1 matching 8 bases. The CDR3 length is 11 residues. Germline V gives CDR1 GTSNPN, CDR2 SVGIG (reference sequence). V lost 5 bases and J lost 4; bases outside the gene matches: 1. The CDR3 region is CAWGDRYEQYF. As DNA, the CDR3 is TGTGCCTGGGGGGACAGGTACGAGCAGTACTTC.